This TCR beta chain stems from a study of monozygotic twins with inflammatory bowel disease. Findings of the study overall: Healthy co-twins, by inverse Simpson, had higher TCRbeta diversity than their siblings with IBD.

Concerning this clonotype itself: Its antigen is unknown.

TCRdb re-called the 5' RACE reads; one entry per CDR3 protein, DNA not given. The sample shows over 350,000 distinct CDR3 sequences, and about 2.5% sits with its ten largest clones. CDR1 SGHTA and CDR2 FQGNSA come from the germline V gene. There are 15 residues in the CDR3. This chain uses TRBV7-2 with TRBJ1-5; TCRdb proposes TRBD1, but this gene call is untestable without DNA. The specimen was blood. This TCR came from a human donor with ulcerative colitis or Crohn's disease, or a healthy co-twin of an affected twin (not recorded which). CDR3 region: CASSYSRDSNQPQHF.